Presented here are 26 T cell receptor beta chains from one specimen sequenced in a study of OX40 agonist ivuxolimab in advanced cancers. Some clones are missing from TCRdb's copy, which holds only in-frame ones; the method was immunoSEQ multiplex PCR. The sample lists roughly 100,000 clones; more than 85% were seen once. The sequenced sample was CD4+ or CD8+ T cells sorted from blood, obtained in a trial of the OX40 agonist ivuxolimab. The receptors shown here come from an adult with an advanced solid tumor such as melanoma, head and neck, liver or kidney cancer.

This clone appeared a single time. The chain uses TRBV29-1 and TRBJ2-7; D might be TRBD1 (6 bases). The CDR3 extends over 13 amino acids. V was clipped by 3 bases and J by 1 base, with 10 bases between them. Germline assignment: CDR1 SQVTM and CDR2 ANQGSEA. CDR3 coding DNA: TGCAGCGTTGATCCAGGGGAATCCTACGAGCAGTACTTC. Amino acid sequence: CSVDPGESYEQYF.

The V call is TRBV2, the J call TRBJ2-5, with TRBD2 matching 7 bases. This CDR3 is 18 amino acids long. Unmatched junction bases numbered 20, after V lost 6 bases and J lost 4 bases. The germline CDR1 and CDR2 sequences are SNHLY and FYNNEI. The CDR3, as DNA: TGTGCCAGCAGCGGTTTTTCGGGGCGGGAGCCCCCCCCAGAGACCCAGTACTTC. Encoded protein: CASSGFSGREPPPETQYF.

The V call is TRBV28, the J call TRBJ1-2; D is possibly TRBD1 (5 bases). CDR3 length: 13 amino acids. Germline lookup yields CDR1 MDHEN and CDR2 SYDVKM. V was clipped by 5 bases and J by 3 bases, with 10 bases between them. The CDR3 loop reads CASSLGVDYGYTF. The DNA for the CDR3 is TGTGCCAGCAGTCTAGGGGTTGACTATGGCTACACCTTC.

The V gene is TRBV5-4, the J gene TRBJ1-5; D is unresolved. Germline CDR1 is SGHNT and CDR2 is YYREEE (reference sequence). The V and J ends lost 0 bases and 3 bases respectively, with 4 bases between them. The CDR3 runs to 13 residues. This chain's CDR3 is CASSLGTNQPQHF. The CDR3 nucleotides are TGTGCCAGCAGCTTGGGGACCAATCAGCCCCAGCATTTT.

The V and J genes are TRBV6-5 and TRBJ2-7, with a tentative D call TRBD2 (5 bases). Germline V lookup: CDR1 MNHEY, CDR2 SVGAGI. The CDR3 runs 16 residues. With 0 bases removed from V and 1 base from J, the gap between germline ends came to 13 bases. The CDR3 region is CASSYSRQTNSYEQYF. CDR3 DNA: TGTGCCAGCAGTTACTCGAGGCAGACTAATTCCTACGAGCAGTACTTC.

The V call is TRBV6-5, the J call TRBJ1-1, with D possibly matching TRBD1 (6 bases). Germline V lookup: CDR1 MNHEY, CDR2 SVGAGI. Trimming took 0 bases from V and 10 from J, leaving 12 bases between them. The CDR3 totals 13 residues. The CDR3 is CASSYSRGEVAFF. CDR3 coding DNA: TGTGCCAGCAGTTACTCCAGGGGCGAGGTAGCTTTCTTT.

This chain joins TRBV11-3 and TRBJ2-7; D remains unclear. Germline lookup yields CDR1 SGHNT and CDR2 YENEEA. The CDR3 length is 12 residues. Trimming left V 0 bases short and J 5 bases short, with 5 bases between. DNA of the CDR3: TGTGCCAGCAGCTTAGATCACGACGAGCAGTACTTC. The encoded protein is CASSLDHDEQYF.

The chain carries TRBV4-1 and TRBJ1-4; no reliable D call. The germline V and J ends were trimmed by 5 bases and 3 bases, with 16 bases remaining between them. The CDR3 sequence is 16 residues long. Germline CDR1 reads MGHRA; CDR2 reads YSYEKL. CDR3 loop: CASSFPAGSSNEKLFF. CDR3 bases: TGCGCCAGCAGCTTCCCTGCGGGGTCCTCTAATGAAAAACTGTTTTTT.

The V call is TRBV4-3, the J call TRBJ2-3; D is uncertain. The CDR3 has 15 residues. V was shortened by 0 bases and J by 2 bases, with 9 bases between the two germline ends. Germline CDR1 LGHNA, CDR2 YSLEER. The CDR3 bases are TGCGCCAGCAGCCAAGAGGATAGGGTCACAGATACGCAGTATTTT. Translated: CASSQEDRVTDTQYF.

J is TRBJ1-5 and V is TRBV19; TRBD1 matches 7 bases. This CDR3 comprises 13 residues. CDR1 is LNHDA and CDR2 is SQIVND in the germline V gene (reference sequence). J lost 2 bases, V lost 8 bases, and 3 bases had no gene match. DNA for the CDR3: TGTGCCAGTGGACAGGCGGGCAATCAGCCCCAGCATTTT. As protein: CASGQAGNQPQHF.

The chain employs TRBV7-6 and TRBJ2-1, with TRBD2 as a possible D gene (5 bases). Per germline, CDR1 SGHVS and CDR2 FNYEAQ. The CDR3 is 15 amino acids. V was shortened by 5 bases and J by 7 bases, with 18 bases between the two germline ends. CDR3: CASSLVVGSGNEQFF. The CDR3 DNA follows: TGTGCCAGCAGCCTGGTCGTGGGGTCGGGGAATGAGCAGTTCTTC. Full variable domain (rest looked up from reference TRBV7-6 and TRBJ2-1): GAGVSQSPRYKVTKRGQDVALRCDPISGHVSLYWYRQALGQGPEFLTYFNYEAQQDKSGLPNDRFSAERPEGSISTLTIQRTEQRDSAMYRCASSLVVGSGNEQFFGPGTRLTVL.

This chain uses TRBV5-8 with TRBJ1-4, with D uncertain. V was trimmed by 2 bases and J by 0 bases, leaving 17 bases between them. The V gene's germline CDR1 is SGHTS and CDR2 YDEGEE. CDR3 size: 18 residues. For the CDR3, the DNA is TGTGCCAGCAGCTTCGTTCAAGGAAGTTATGCAACTAATGAAAAACTGTTTTTT. Protein sequence: CASSFVQGSYATNEKLFF. Using reference TRBV5-8 and TRBJ1-4 for the parts outside the CDR3, the full variable domain is EAGVTQSPTHLIKTRGQQATLRCSPISGHTSVYWYQQALGLGLQFLLWYDEGEERNRGNFPPRFSGRQFPNYSSELNVNALELEDSALYLCASSFVQGSYATNEKLFFGSGTQLSVL.

The chain links TRBV4-2 to TRBJ2-3, with D possibly being TRBD1 or TRBD2 (6 bases each). Germline assignment: CDR1 LGHNA and CDR2 YNFKEQ. Trimming removed 4 bases at V and 2 bases at J, with 13 bases between. The CDR3 extends over 15 amino acids. CDR3 protein: CASSRYGGNTDTQYF. CDR3 bases: TGTGCCAGCAGCCGCTACGGGGGCAACACAGATACGCAGTATTTT.

This clone has more than one count but fewer than ten. The chain couples TRBV19 to TRBJ1-5; tentatively, D is TRBD1 (5 bases). The V gene's germline CDR1 is LNHDA and CDR2 SQIVND (reference sequence). The CDR3 has 13 amino acids. The V gene lost 8 bases and the J gene lost 4 bases, with 12 bases spanning the gap. The CDR3 DNA sequence: TGTGCCAGTGGATGGTGGGGGAATCAGCCCCAGCATTTT. Residues: CASGWWGNQPQHF.

The chain uses TRBV13 and TRBJ2-1; the D gene is possibly TRBD1 (5 bases). CDR1 PRHDT and CDR2 FYEKMQ come from the germline V gene (reference sequence). The CDR3 length is 15 residues. The germline V and J ends were trimmed by 3 bases and 4 bases, with 13 bases remaining between them. The CDR3 here is CASSFNPRVYNEQFF. CDR3 nucleotides: TGTGCCAGCAGCTTTAATCCCAGGGTTTACAATGAGCAGTTCTTC.

V gene TRBV27 combines with J gene TRBJ1-4, with D unclear. The V end was cut by 3 bases, the J end by 8 bases, with 10 bases between. Per germline, CDR1 MNHEY and CDR2 SMNVEV (reference sequence). The CDR3 consists of 13 residues. CDR3 in DNA: TGTGCCAGCAGTTTCGGAAGCCTGGAAAAACTGTTTTTT. It translates to CASSFGSLEKLFF.

The V and J genes are TRBV7-6 and TRBJ2-7; a weak D match, TRBD1 (6 bases). Germline CDR1 SGHVS, CDR2 FNYEAQ. Between the trimmed V and J ends, which lost 3 bases and 6 bases, there was a span of 15 bases. The CDR3 contains 14 residues. In DNA, the CDR3 is TGTGCCAGCAGCTTCACAGGGCCTGCTGGCGAGCAGTACTTC. It translates to CASSFTGPAGEQYF.

By proportion, this clone is medium-sized (0.01 to 0.1%). The chain uses TRBV27 and TRBJ1-1, with D unclear. Trimming stripped 6 bases from V and 1 base from J, with 9 bases between. CDR1 MNHEY and CDR2 SMNVEV come from the germline V gene (reference sequence). The CDR3 runs 13 residues. CDR3 loop: CASRIHENTEAFF. The CDR3 bases are TGTGCCAGCAGGATACATGAGAACACTGAAGCTTTCTTT.

The chain uses TRBV9 and TRBJ2-3; 9 bases line up with TRBD1. This CDR3 region has 15 residues. V was pared by 3 bases and J by 4 bases, with 6 bases of the junction left unmatched. Germline CDR1 SGDLS, CDR2 YYNGEE. The chain's CDR3 is CASSGTGGGADTQYF. As DNA, the CDR3 is TGTGCCAGCAGCGGTACAGGGGGCGGGGCAGATACGCAGTATTTT.

This chain connects TRBV9 to TRBJ1-1; D is undetermined. This CDR3 region has 16 residues. Per germline, CDR1 SGDLS and CDR2 YYNGEE. Trimming stripped 0 bases from V and 3 bases from J, with 15 bases between. For the CDR3, the DNA is TGTGCCAGCAGCGTAGTGGGGAACTGGCGGGACACTGAAGCTTTCTTT. Residues: CASSVVGNWRDTEAFF.

J is TRBJ1-5 and V is TRBV23-1; 8 positions match TRBD1. TRBV23-1 is sorted into the ORF group, with uncertain function. The CDR3 is made up of 14 amino acids. V gave up 3 bases and J gave up 7 bases; unmatched junction bases: 5. CDR3 sequence (DNA): TGCGCCAGCAGTCACGACCCAGGGGGCCAGCCCCAGCATTTT. Translating it yields CASSHDPGGQPQHF.

The chain links TRBV27 to TRBJ1-2, with 12 bases lining up with TRBD1. Germline-derived CDR1 and CDR2 are MNHEY and SMNVEV (reference sequence). This CDR3 region has 16 residues. V lost 3 bases to trimming and J lost 4 bases; unmatched junction nucleotides: 6. The CDR3 nucleotides read TGTGCCAGCAGTTTTCGGGGGGGACAGGGGGCCTATGGCTACACCTTC. This codes for CASSFRGGQGAYGYTF.

This clone appeared a single time. The chain links TRBV6-1 to TRBJ1-2; D gene unclear. Per the germline V gene, CDR1 is MNHNS and CDR2 is SASEGT. The CDR3 is 16 amino acids. The V end was cut by 2 bases, the J end by 0 bases, with 13 bases between. The CDR3 DNA is TGTGCCAGCAGTGAATTTCCGACACGTCCTAACTATGGCTACACCTTC. It specifies CASSEFPTRPNYGYTF.

V and J are TRBV30 and TRBJ1-2; D possibly corresponds to TRBD1 (6 bases). Trimming removed 1 base from V and 5 bases from J, with 17 bases in between. The CDR3 covers 15 residues. CDR1 and CDR2 from the germline V gene are GTSNPN and SVGIG (reference sequence). The CDR3 bases are TGTGCCTGGAGTGAACTTACAGGGATTCGTTATGGCTACACCTTC. It translates to CAWSELTGIRYGYTF. The variable domain in full, completed from reference TRBV30 and TRBJ1-2, reads SQTIHQWPATLVQPVGSPLSLECTVEGTSNPNLYWYRQAAGRGLQLLFYSVGIGQISSEVPQNLSASRPQDRQFILSSKKLLLSDSGFYLCAWSELTGIRYGYTFGSGTRLTVV.

This rearrangement joins TRBV5-1 to TRBJ2-7; D ambiguous. The germline CDR1 and CDR2 sequences are SGHRS and YFSETQ. V lost 3 bases and J 3 bases, leaving 10 bases between the germline ends. CDR3 length: 13 amino acids. The CDR3 DNA is TGCGCCAGCAGCTCCCGGGCCGACTACGAGCAGTACTTC. The encoded protein is CASSSRADYEQYF. Full variable domain (missing parts from reference TRBV5-1 and TRBJ2-7): KAGVTQTPRYLIKTRGQQVTLSCSPISGHRSVSWYQQTPGQGLQFLFEYFSETQRNKGNFPGRFSGRQFSNSRSEMNVSTLELGDSALYLCASSSRADYEQYFGPGTRLTVT.

The V and J genes are TRBV6-1 and TRBJ2-2; the match to TRBD1 covers 7 bases. V dropped 11 bases and J dropped 4; count of bases not matched to a gene: 10. Per the germline V gene, CDR1 is MNHNS and CDR2 is SASEGT. The CDR3 consists of 14 residues. As DNA, the CDR3 is TGTGCCTGCCGGGACAGTCCTATCACCGGGGAGCTGTTTTTT. Its translation: CACRDSPITGELFF.